This entry lists 18 T cell receptor beta chains sequenced from one sample in a study of blood T cells in healthy people across ages. A second PCR of about 7 to 11 cycles used a sample-barcoded 5' primer and a J-beta primer mix. TCRdb redid the calling of the 5' RACE reads with MiXCR, one entry per CDR3 protein. The table has 1.5 million to 2 million distinct CDR3 sequences, around 48% seen once. Sequences were obtained from blood. These receptors were collected from a woman between 40 and 50 years old in good health.

V usage is TRBV10-3 and J usage is TRBJ1-1; no clear D gene. This CDR3 spans 13 amino acids. Germline loops: CDR1 ENHRY, CDR2 SYGVKD. V lost 4 bases and J 1 base, leaving 7 bases between the germline ends. The chain's CDR3 is CAISAKENTEAFF. The CDR3 DNA sequence: TGTGCCATCAGTGCCAAAGAGAACACTGAAGCTTTCTTT.

The V gene is TRBV6-2 or TRBV6-3, the J gene TRBJ2-1; D call uncertain. From germline, CDR1 is MNHEY and CDR2 SVGEGT. Deletions cut 2 bases from V and 1 base from J, with 6 bases between. The CDR3 covers 14 residues. As DNA, the CDR3 is TGTGCCAGCAGTTACAGCGAATCCTACAATGAGCAGTTCTTC. Translation: CASSYSESYNEQFF.

This clonotype occurred many times. The chain carries TRBV5-5 and TRBJ2-1; D remains unclear. The CDR3 length is 13 residues. V dropped 6 bases and J dropped 5 bases, with 12 bases sitting between them. Looked up from germline, CDR1 is SGHKS and CDR2 is YYEKEE (reference sequence). The CDR3 here is CASNVGPDNEQFF. CDR3 in DNA: TGTGCCAGCAACGTAGGGCCCGACAATGAGCAGTTCTTC.

The rearrangement joins TRBV7-2 to TRBJ2-3, with TRBD1 as a possible D gene (6 bases). This CDR3 comprises 15 residues. Germline CDR1 reads SGHTA; CDR2 reads FQGNSA. Trimming cost V 5 bases and J 1 base, with 13 bases left between them. CDR3 nucleotide sequence: TGTGCCAGCAGCGAGTACCAGGGGCGCACAGATACGCAGTATTTT. This gives the protein CASSEYQGRTDTQYF.

As to this clonotype: A junction boundary mismatches the germline segment, possibly from a read error. V is TRBV20-1 and J is TRBJ2-5, with D uncertain. The V gene's germline CDR1 is DFQATT and CDR2 SNEGSKA (reference sequence). CDR3 size: 13 residues. The DNA of the CDR3 is TGCAGTGCTAGTTTTCCCCACGCAGAGACCCAGCACTTC. Translating it yields CSASFPHAETQHF.

The rearrangement links TRBV4-1 to TRBJ2-1, with 9 bases fitting TRBD1. The J call is uncertain, as TRBJ2-7 better fits the DNA end. The germline V gene encodes CDR1 MGHRA and CDR2 YSYEKL. The length of the CDR3 is 14 residues. The CDR3 coding sequence is TGCGCCAGCGGCGGAGGACAGGGGTGGGGTGAGCAGTACTTC. Residues: CASGGGQGWGEQYF.

This clonotype was found once. The rearrangement joins TRBV4-3 to TRBJ2-1; 9 positions agree with TRBD2. CDR1 and CDR2 (germline): LGHNA, YSLEER. The length of the CDR3 is 17 residues. The ends lost 3 bases at V and 4 bases at J; junction bases unmatched: 10. CDR3 sequence: CASSQLWGAGGYNEQFF. CDR3 coding DNA: TGCGCCAGCAGCCAGTTGTGGGGGGCGGGGGGGTACAATGAGCAGTTCTTC.

The chain has TRBV7-3 and TRBJ1-1; D gene uncertain. This CDR3 has 13 amino acids. The ends were cut back, 4 bases at V and 5 bases at J, with 11 bases in the middle. The germline V gene encodes CDR1 SGHTA and CDR2 FQGTGA. DNA of the CDR3: TGTGCCAGCAGCTCTAACCCTAGGACTGAAGCTTTCTTT. This codes for CASSSNPRTEAFF.

V gene TRBV7-3 combines with J gene TRBJ2-1; 15 nucleotides agree with TRBD2. Germline CDR1 reads SGHTA; CDR2 reads FQGTGA. J lost 8 bases, V lost 5 bases, and 7 bases had no gene match. This CDR3 contains 16 residues. This chain's CDR3 is CASSRGTSGGQDEQFF. For the CDR3, the DNA is TGTGCCAGCAGCCGAGGGACTAGCGGGGGGCAGGATGAGCAGTTCTTC.

The chain links TRBV27 to TRBJ2-1; 13 positions match TRBD2. V shed 2 bases and J 8 bases; nucleotides not matched to a gene: 3. The germline V gene has CDR1 MNHEY and CDR2 SMNVEV (reference sequence). The CDR3 runs to 15 residues. CDR3: CASSLTSGGVYEQFF. Here the CDR3 DNA reads TGTGCCAGCAGTTTAACTAGCGGGGGGGTTTATGAGCAGTTCTTC.

In DNA form, the CDR3 reads TGTGCCACCAGCAGAGGAGTTAATTCACCCCTCCACTTT. Amino acids: CATSRGVNSPLHF. The gene calls are TRBV15 and TRBJ1-6, with no clear D. V was cut by 1 base and J by 6 bases, with 4 bases left in between. The germline gives CDR1 LNHNV, CDR2 YYDKDF (reference sequence). The CDR3 has 13 residues.

In the case of this clonotype: It may be a read error: a sequence one base away is much more abundant. The V call is TRBV12-3 or TRBV12-4, the J call TRBJ2-1; D is unclear. CDR3 length: 10 residues. CDR3 DNA sequence: TGTGCCAGCGCTTACAATGTGCAGTTCTTC. Translated, it gives CASAYNVQFF.

The chain uses TRBV6-2 or TRBV6-3 and TRBJ2-1, with 9 bases aligning to TRBD2. The ends lost 8 bases at V and 9 bases at J; junction bases unmatched: 11. Germline loops: CDR1 MNHEY, CDR2 SVGEGT. The CDR3 spans 14 residues. This chain's CDR3 is CASRASGAPGEQFF. The CDR3 nucleotides read TGTGCCAGCCGGGCTAGCGGGGCCCCCGGTGAGCAGTTCTTC.

This clonotype was observed a handful of times. The chain has TRBV27 and TRBJ2-5, with 12 bases that match TRBD1. The CDR3 runs to 15 residues. Germline loops: CDR1 MNHEY, CDR2 SMNVEV (reference sequence). The V segment lost 6 bases and the J segment 6 bases; nucleotides outside the gene matches: 8. CDR3 residues: CASRSGTGGVQTQYF. The CDR3 DNA is TGTGCCAGCAGATCCGGGACAGGGGGCGTACAGACCCAGTACTTC.

In this sample, this clonotype turned up once. At one end the junction does not follow the germline gene, possibly because of a read error. The chain employs TRBV27 and TRBJ1-2; D unclear. Germline assignment: CDR1 MNHEY and CDR2 SMNVEV (reference sequence). The length of the CDR3 is 14 residues. CDR3 sequence: CASSTIGANYGYTF. The CDR3 bases are TGCGCCAGCAGCACCATTGGGGCTAACTATGGCTACACCTTC.

CDR3 amino acids: CASSLSGVLGLLETQYF. CDR3 nucleotide sequence: TGTGCCAGCAGTTTATCAGGGGTTTTAGGTCTTCTGGAGACCCAGTACTTC. The V gene is TRBV27, the J gene TRBJ2-5, with a weak D call TRBD1 (5 bases). The V gene lost 0 bases and the J gene lost 5 bases, with 19 bases spanning the gap. CDR3 length equals 17 residues. Germline V gene data show CDR1 as MNHEY and CDR2 as SMNVEV (reference sequence).

The rearrangement joins TRBV10-3 to TRBJ2-3; D is unclear. V was pared by 4 bases and J by 0 bases, with 17 bases between. In germline, CDR1 is ENHRY, CDR2 SYGVKD. CDR3 length equals 17 residues. CDR3 residues: CAISGPVGATSTDTQYF. For the CDR3, the DNA is TGTGCCATCAGTGGTCCCGTTGGAGCAACTAGCACAGATACGCAGTATTTT.

The chain employs TRBV5-8 and TRBJ2-3, with 7 bases aligning to TRBD2. J lost 0 bases, V lost 0 bases, and 7 bases had no gene match. The CDR3 runs to 17 residues. From germline, CDR1 is SGHTS and CDR2 YDEGEE. The CDR3: CASSLEGLAASTDTQYF. The DNA for the CDR3 is TGTGCCAGCAGCTTGGAGGGTCTAGCGGCTAGCACAGATACGCAGTATTTT.